These T cell receptor beta chains were read from a single sample in a study of a mutant IDH1 vaccine in newly diagnosed glioma. No antigens are known for them. Here immunoSEQ multiplex PCR was the method, and the copy in TCRdb shows in-frame clones only, minus some. Of tens of thousands of clones listed, 75% are singletons. The sequencing used PBMCs, collected from a glioma patient whose treatment included an IDH1 peptide vaccine. The receptors stem from a man between 40 and 49 years old with glioma. Each CDR3 is given with its conserved first and last residue. D genes are given only for firm matches. Clone size is stated in some rows and not others, as once, few, many or a class when expanded.

j_gene	abundance	v_gene	d_gene	CDR3aa	CDR3nt
TRBJ2-5	.	TRBV19	.	CASRHGGEETQYF	TGTGCCAGTCGTCACGGGGGCGAGGAGACCCAGTACTTC
TRBJ2-3	.	TRBV19	TRBD2	CASSRYSGRGDTQYF	TGTGCCAGTAGCCGGTATAGCGGGAGGGGAGATACGCAGTATTTT
TRBJ1-2	.	TRBV14	.	CASSQVQSFYTF	TGTGCCAGCAGCCAAGTCCAGTCTTTCTACACCTTC
TRBJ1-2	.	TRBV7-2	.	CASSPAGDLFSPDGYTF	TGTGCCAGCAGCCCAGCGGGGGATCTCTTTTCTCCCGATGGCTACACCTTC
TRBJ1-2	once	TRBV7-6	.	CASSFAQGFGYTF	TGTGCCAGCAGCTTCGCTCAGGGGTTTGGCTACACCTTC
TRBJ1-1	medium-sized	TRBV11-3	.	CASSPGSSFTEAFF	TGTGCCAGCAGCCCCGGAAGTAGTTTCACTGAAGCTTTCTTT
TRBJ1-5	.	TRBV19	.	CASKNPGGNNQPQHF	TGTGCCAGTAAGAACCCGGGTGGCAACAATCAGCCCCAGCATTTT
TRBJ1-3	.	TRBV6-6	TRBD1	CASTGQGAGNTIYF	TGTGCCAGCACAGGACAGGGTGCTGGAAACACCATATATTTT
TRBJ2-1	.	TRBV27	TRBD1	CASRRQGFGTINEQFF	TGTGCCAGCAGGCGACAGGGTTTTGGTACAATCAATGAGCAGTTCTTC
TRBJ1-2	few	TRBV7-2	.	CASRTGPANYGYTF	TGTGCCAGCAGAACAGGGCCAGCTAACTATGGCTACACCTTC
TRBJ1-2	.	TRBV27	.	CASRLDSRSYYGYTF	TGTGCCAGCAGATTAGACTCCAGGTCATACTATGGCTACACCTTC
TRBJ2-5	few	TRBV21-1	.	CASSTPQETQYF	TGTGCCAGCAGCACCCCACAAGAGACCCAGTACTTC
TRBJ2-3	.	TRBV7-6	.	CASSEDYNPGDTQYF	TGTGCCAGCAGCGAGGACTACAACCCCGGAGATACGCAGTATTTT
TRBJ2-1	.	TRBV19	.	CASSISGLPPLNEQFF	TGTGCCAGTAGTATAAGCGGCCTCCCCCCTCTTAATGAGCAGTTCTTC
TRBJ1-2	.	TRBV7-9	.	CASRAGPSYGYTF	TGTGCCAGCAGGGCAGGGCCATCCTATGGCTACACCTTC
TRBJ1-4	.	TRBV6-5	.	CASSYAGGEKLFF	TGTGCCAGCAGTTACGCGGGCGGTGAAAAACTGTTTTTT
TRBJ2-1	.	TRBV6-6	.	CPGPEWEYNEQFF	TGCCCCGGGCCGGAGTGGGAATACAATGAGCAGTTCTTC
TRBJ2-5	.	TRBV7-8	TRBD2	CASSSPSGRAVSETQYF	TGTGCCAGCAGCTCCCCCAGCGGGAGGGCCGTGTCGGAGACCCAGTACTTC
TRBJ2-3	.	TRBV9	TRBD2	CASSRSGRGTDTQYF	TGTGCCAGCAGCCGAAGCGGGAGGGGGACAGATACGCAGTATTTT